The next 25 T cell receptor beta chains were all read from a single sample in a study of blood T cells in healthy people across ages (dated by TCRdb to the mid-2010s). Libraries were prepared through 5' RACE. The data were produced on an Illumina HiSeq 2500. The second PCR ran for about 6 to 12 cycles and used a J-beta primer mix along with a sample-barcoded 5' primer. The public reads were reprocessed in TCRdb via fastp at Q25 and MiXCR, keeping in-frame beta chains. Each record represents a unique CDR3 protein, reported with the most common genes and DNA among its rows. The sample table contains some 1,000,000 distinct CDR3 sequences; only one count was recorded for approximately 26% of them. The ten biggest clones cover about 0.8% of the sample. This same sample was also part of a study on T cells of mothers and their children.

Sequenced: blood. The receptors shown here come from a girl aged 2 to 10 in good health.

The chain has TRBV20-1 and TRBJ2-5, with a possible D match to TRBD2 (6 bases). Gene TRBJ2-7 matches the end of the DNA better, so the J call may be wrong. The CDR3 totals 16 residues. Germline CDR1 and CDR2: DFQATT and SNEGSKA (reference sequence). In nucleotides, the CDR3 is TGCAGTCCCCATAGTGGAGGGGAGGACCTTACCTACGAGCAGTACTTC. This sequence encodes CSPHSGGEDLTYEQYF.

This clonotype turned up a few times. This chain joins TRBV20-1 and TRBJ2-1; 12 nucleotides match TRBD2. Looked up from germline, CDR1 is DFQATT and CDR2 is SNEGSKA (reference sequence). V lost 4 bases and J lost 7; bases outside the gene matches: 8. The CDR3 runs 15 residues. The chain's CDR3 is CSAIRLAGAINEQFF. CDR3 nucleotide sequence: TGCAGTGCTATTAGACTAGCGGGAGCTATTAATGAGCAGTTCTTC.

This clonotype has only a few counts. The junction shows a germline mismatch at one end, possibly a read error. The chain couples TRBV11-1 to TRBJ1-2, with D hard to call. The CDR3 consists of 15 residues. Germline V gene sequence: CDR1 SGHAT, CDR2 FQDESV (reference sequence). As DNA, the CDR3 is TGTGCCAGCAGCGTTGAGCCGGTCGGGATCGATGGCTGCACCTTC. It codes for CASSVEPVGIDGCTF. Variable domain in full (rest from reference TRBV11-1 and TRBJ1-2): EAEVAQSPRYKITEKSQAVAFWCDPISGHATLYWYRQILGQGPELLVQFQDESVVDDSQLPKDRFSAERLKGVDSTLKIQPAELGDSAMYLCASSVEPVGIDGCTFGSGTRLTVV.

There are a few counts of this clonotype. The chain recombines TRBV7-9 with TRBJ2-5; D call uncertain. V lost 2 bases to trimming and J lost 2 bases, with 9 bases between them. This CDR3 is built from 14 residues. Germline values: CDR1 SEHNR, CDR2 FQNEAQ (reference sequence). The CDR3 nucleotides are TGTGCCAGCAGCTTATCCCTGTTACAAGAGACCCAGTACTTC. It yields the protein CASSLSLLQETQYF.

This clonotype has more than one count but fewer than ten. The rearrangement joins TRBV7-2 to TRBJ2-4, with D unclear. The CDR3 has 15 amino acids. Trimming cost V 3 bases and J 0 bases, with 9 bases left between them. Germline V gene sequence: CDR1 SGHTA, CDR2 FQGNSA. The CDR3 sequence: CASSLTTLAKNIQYF. In DNA, the CDR3 is TGTGCCAGCAGCTTGACCACCTTAGCCAAAAACATTCAGTACTTC.

The rearrangement links TRBV5-5 to TRBJ2-7; 7 positions agree with TRBD1. V was clipped by 6 bases and J by 6 bases; unmatched bases: 12. Germline assignment: CDR1 SGHKS and CDR2 YYEKEE (reference sequence). This CDR3 spans 14 amino acids. The CDR3 protein is CASNDWGQISEQYF. Here the CDR3 DNA reads TGTGCCAGCAATGATTGGGGACAGATCAGCGAGCAGTACTTC.

The chain combines TRBV9 with TRBJ2-1; a possible D gene is TRBD2 (6 bases). The CDR3 length is 16 residues. V dropped 2 bases and J dropped 3 bases, with 15 bases sitting between them. Germline-derived CDR1 and CDR2 are SGDLS and YYNGEE. CDR3 DNA: TGTGCCAGCAGCGTGGGGGACTTTGAATTCTACAATGAGCAGTTCTTC. It is translated as CASSVGDFEFYNEQFF.

The table lists this clonotype with a few counts. V is TRBV29-1 and J is TRBJ2-5, with a weak D call TRBD1 (5 bases). Germline V gene data show CDR1 as SQVTM and CDR2 as ANQGSEA. This CDR3 spans 11 amino acids. V shed 7 bases and J shed 5 bases, with 11 bases lying between them. CDR3 DNA: TGCAGCGGCCAGGGTCTTGAGACCCAGTACTTC. Translating it yields CSGQGLETQYF.

The chain is built from TRBV4-2 and TRBJ2-1; D is perhaps TRBD1 or TRBD2 (6 bases each). The V end was cut by 1 base, the J end by 8 bases, with 12 bases between. In germline, CDR1 is LGHNA, CDR2 YNFKEQ. The CDR3 is 14 amino acids. The CDR3 DNA reads as TGTGCCAGCAGCCAAGGCCTCCGGGGGCATGAGCAGTTCTTC. Translating it yields CASSQGLRGHEQFF.

The rearrangement links TRBV11-2 to TRBJ1-2, with D perhaps TRBD1 (6 bases). Germline-derived CDR1 and CDR2 are SGHAT and FQNNGV. The CDR3 spans 14 residues. V was shortened by 7 bases and J by 4 bases, with 16 bases between the two germline ends. The CDR3 DNA follows: TGTGCCAGCATCCGCCCGGGACACCCCTATGGCTACACCTTC. Protein product: CASIRPGHPYGYTF.

This chain connects TRBV4-2 to TRBJ2-5; a weak D match, TRBD1 (6 bases). Trimming cost V 4 bases and J 2 bases, with 14 bases left between them. The CDR3 length is 15 residues. CDR1 is LGHNA and CDR2 is YNFKEQ in the germline V gene. The CDR3 sequence: CASSRYYGQQETQYF. The CDR3 region has the DNA TGTGCCAGCAGCCGCTACTACGGACAGCAAGAGACCCAGTACTTC.

V usage is TRBV6-5 and J usage is TRBJ1-5; D call uncertain. The CDR3 has 13 amino acids. CDR1 is MNHEY, CDR2 SVGAGI, per germline. Trimming took 2 bases from V and 8 from J, leaving 10 bases between them. CDR3 nucleotides: TGTGCCAGCAGTTACGTTGGAGGTGAGCCCCAGCATTTT. Protein sequence: CASSYVGGEPQHF.

There are a few counts of this clonotype. This chain joins TRBV6-5 and TRBJ1-4; possible D gene TRBD1, 5 bases. CDR3 length: 14 residues. With 2 bases removed from V and 8 bases from J, the gap between germline ends came to 12 bases. Germline V gene sequence: CDR1 MNHEY, CDR2 SVGAGI. CDR3 in amino acids: CASSYKERGEKLFF. DNA of the CDR3: TGTGCCAGCAGTTACAAGGAAAGGGGAGAAAAACTGTTTTTT.

This clonotype was counted a few times. J is TRBJ1-5 and V is TRBV20-1; 8 bases map to TRBD1. The trim removed 0 bases at V and 3 bases at J, leaving 4 bases unmatched. Germline V gene sequence: CDR1 DFQATT, CDR2 SNEGSKA (reference sequence). This CDR3 is 15 amino acids long. The DNA of the CDR3 is TGCAGTGCTAGAGAGTACAGGGGGGACAATCAGCCCCAGCATTTT. Its translation: CSAREYRGDNQPQHF.

This clonotype has a handful of counts. The chain couples TRBV28 to TRBJ1-5, with D unclear. From germline, CDR1 is MDHEN and CDR2 SYDVKM. This CDR3 is built from 13 residues. The V end was cut by 3 bases, the J end by 6 bases, with 9 bases between. For the CDR3, the DNA is TGTGCCAGCAGTTTTATGAGGGCTCAGCCCCAGCATTTT. Protein product: CASSFMRAQPQHF.

This clonotype has only a few counts. V is TRBV6-2 or TRBV6-3 and J is TRBJ2-7; possibly TRBD1 for D (6 bases). Deletions cut 5 bases from V and 5 bases from J, with 16 bases between. Germline V lookup: CDR1 MNHEY, CDR2 SVGEGT. CDR3 length: 14 amino acids. CDR3 DNA sequence: TGTGCCAGCAGTCCTAAGTACAGGGTCCACGAGCAGTACTTC. It specifies CASSPKYRVHEQYF.

This clonotype was recorded a few times. The J gene is TRBJ2-1, the V gene TRBV9; a weak D match, TRBD2 (7 bases). Looked up from germline, CDR1 is SGDLS and CDR2 is YYNGEE. Trimming took 4 bases from V and 9 from J, leaving 17 bases between them. CDR3 length: 14 residues. Here the CDR3 DNA reads TGTGCCAGCAGCTTCGGGGGGCGTTCTAGTGAGCAGTTCTTC. Protein sequence: CASSFGGRSSEQFF. The complete variable domain, with remaining parts taken from reference TRBV9 and TRBJ2-1, reads DSGVTQTPKHLITATGQRVTLRCSPRSGDLSVYWYQQSLDQGLQFLIQYYNGEERAKGNILERFSAQQFPDLHSELNLSSLELGDSALYFCASSFGGRSSEQFFGPGTRLTVL.

The gene calls are TRBV4-1 and TRBJ1-2; tentative D call: TRBD1 (5 bases). V was cut by 3 bases and J by 10 bases, with 15 bases left in between. Germline CDR1 reads MGHRA; CDR2 reads YSYEKL. CDR3 length: 13 amino acids. As DNA, the CDR3 is TGCGCCAGCAGCCAGGACCGGGACCGGTTCTACACCTTC. Its translation is CASSQDRDRFYTF.

The chain couples TRBV27 to TRBJ2-4, with 10 positions matching TRBD1. Germline trimming cut 6 bases from V and 8 bases from J; bases unmatched to any gene: 4. This CDR3 region has 13 residues. The germline CDR1 and CDR2 sequences are MNHEY and SMNVEV (reference sequence). The CDR3 DNA sequence: TGTGCCAGCAGGAGGACAGGGGGTTACATTCAGTACTTC. Amino acids: CASRRTGGYIQYF.

The chain combines TRBV5-5 with TRBJ2-7, with 7 bases aligning to TRBD1. The CDR3 loop spans 15 amino acids. The germline CDR1 and CDR2 sequences are SGHKS and YYEKEE (reference sequence). V lost 2 bases to trimming and J lost 2 bases; unmatched junction nucleotides: 7. CDR3 protein: CASSFHPTGAYEQYF. In DNA form, the CDR3 reads TGTGCCAGCAGCTTTCATCCCACAGGGGCCTACGAGCAGTACTTC.

The J gene is TRBJ1-2, the V gene TRBV12-5, with a tentative D call TRBD1 (6 bases). This CDR3 contains 12 residues. The germline V gene encodes CDR1 LGHNT and CDR2 FRNRAP. The germline V and J ends were trimmed by 6 bases and 8 bases, with 13 bases remaining between them. CDR3 loop: CASGRTVPGYTF. In DNA, the CDR3 is TGTGCTAGTGGCAGGACAGTTCCCGGCTACACCTTC.

This sequence joins TRBV4-1 and TRBJ1-1, with D hard to call. The CDR3 length is 13 residues. V lost 8 bases and J lost 0, with 10 bases in between. The germline CDR1 and CDR2 sequences are MGHRA and YSYEKL. The CDR3 loop is CASGRQMNTEAFF. Here the CDR3 DNA reads TGCGCCAGCGGGCGCCAGATGAACACTGAAGCTTTCTTT.

The chain carries TRBV29-1 and TRBJ2-1; D may be TRBD1 (6 bases). Matching the DNA end better, TRBJ2-5 makes the J call doubtful. This CDR3 region has 14 residues. CDR1 and CDR2 from the germline V gene are SQVTM and ANQGSEA. The CDR3 nucleotides are TGCAGCGTTGATCGGCCAGGGGATTGGGAGACCCAGTACTTC. Its translation: CSVDRPGDWETQYF.

The V and J genes are TRBV13 and TRBJ2-1; TRBD2 is a possible D gene (5 bases). This CDR3 region has 16 residues. With 0 bases removed from V and 4 bases from J, the gap between germline ends came to 13 bases. Germline assignment: CDR1 PRHDT and CDR2 FYEKMQ (reference sequence). Here the CDR3 reads CASSLGLADTYNEQFF. CDR3 DNA: TGTGCCAGCAGCTTAGGCCTAGCCGACACTTACAATGAGCAGTTCTTC.

Many counts were recorded for this clonotype. The rearrangement joins TRBV7-2 to TRBJ1-1, with 7 positions matching TRBD1. Germline loops: CDR1 SGHTA, CDR2 FQGNSA. V dropped 4 bases and J dropped 4; count of bases not matched to a gene: 9. The CDR3 is made up of 15 amino acids. As DNA, the CDR3 is TGTGCCAGCAGCTACGATCACAGGGGATCCACTGAAGCTTTCTTT. This encodes CASSYDHRGSTEAFF.